The TCR beta chain described here comes from a study of blood T cell repertoires in COVID-19. Only in-frame clones appear in the TCRdb table, and some are missing; sequencing was by immunoSEQ multiplex PCR. The table records under 250,000 clones, roughly 84% of them present only once. The source of this sequence is a man between 50 and 59 years old who had recovered from COVID-19. The sequenced sample was peripheral blood.

The CDR3 sequence: CASSLSLTYEQYF. DNA of the CDR3: TGTGCCAGCTCACTAAGTCTAACCTACGAGCAGTACTTC. This sequence joins TRBV18 and TRBJ2-7, with no clear D. Trimming shortened V by 4 bases and J by 2 bases, and 9 bases separated the two germline ends. The CDR3 extends over 13 amino acids. Per the germline V gene, CDR1 is KGHSH and CDR2 is LQKENI.